The rows below give T cell receptor beta chains drawn from one sample of a study of blood T cell repertoires in COVID-19. The table came from immunoSEQ multiplex PCR; TCRdb's copy has only in-frame clones and leaves some out. This repertoire shows about 81,000 clones, around 90% found once; its top ten account for around 5%. The sequencing input was peripheral blood. These receptors were obtained from a woman of 80 years or more with acute or convalescent COVID-19. The CDR3 runs from the conserved cysteine through the conserved F or W. The order of the fields is CDR3 length, D gene, V gene, J gene, CDR3 DNA, CDR3 protein. The D gene is left open where the match is weak.

>18|TRBD2|TRBV4-2|TRBJ2-1
TGTGCCAGCAGCCAAGATCCTAGCGGGGGGACCCTTTACAATGAGCAGTTCTTC
CASSQDPSGGTLYNEQFF
>14|NA|TRBV18|TRBJ1-5
TGTGCCAGCTCAAACGGGGGATTCAATCAGCCCCAGCATTTT
CASSNGGFNQPQHF
>17|TRBD1|TRBV5-4|TRBJ1-2
TGTGCCAGCAGTCCCGGGACAGGCGCGTTTTTAAACTATGGCTACACCTTC
CASSPGTGAFLNYGYTF
>14|TRBD2|TRBV28|TRBJ2-5
TGTGCCAGCAGGCAGAGCGGGATGGTAGAGACCCAGTACTTC
CASRQSGMVETQYF
>14|TRBD1|TRBV3-1/TRBV3-2|TRBJ1-6
TGTGCCAGCAGCCAAGTCAGGGGGCTCTCCTCCCTCCACTTT
CASSQVRGLSSLHF
>13|NA|TRBV29-1|TRBJ2-5
TGCAGCGTCGCCGCGCCGGTCGGGGAGACCCAGTACTTC
CSVAAPVGETQYF
>14|NA|TRBV5-4|TRBJ2-5
TGTGCCAGCAGCCTGGACAGCGGATCAGAGACCCAGTACTTC
CASSLDSGSETQYF
>11|NA|TRBV3-1/TRBV3-2|TRBJ1-2
TGTGCCAGCAGTCCAGGGGATGGCTACACCTTC
CASSPGDGYTF
>15|TRBD1|TRBV5-1|TRBJ2-7
TGCGCCAGCAGCCCCATGACAGGGGGCCCATACGAGCAGTACTTC
CASSPMTGGPYEQYF
>14|NA|TRBV4-1|TRBJ2-7
TGCGCCAGCAGCCAAGTGGGAGGGGGGGGCGAGCAGTACTTC
CASSQVGGGGEQYF
>14|NA|TRBV7-9|TRBJ1-1
TGTGCCAGCAGCTTCACCACTAAAAACACTGAAGCTTTCTTT
CASSFTTKNTEAFF
>16|TRBD2|TRBV4-1|TRBJ2-1
TGCGCCAGCAGCCAAGATGCTAGCGGGAGGTGGGGTGAGCAGTTCTTC
CASSQDASGRWGEQFF
>14|TRBD1|TRBV5-1|TRBJ2-7
TGCGCCAGCAGCCGAGACAGGGGGCTGGGGGAGCAGTACTTC
CASSRDRGLGEQYF
>16|NA|TRBV9|TRBJ1-1
TGTGCCAGCAGCCTACGCCTTGGGGGAGGGAACACTGAAGCTTTCTTT
CASSLRLGGGNTEAFF